Shown below are 4 T cell receptor beta chains from a single sample sequenced in a study of regulatory T cells in long-lasting Graves disease. Time point denoted: newly diagnosed GD, antithyroid drugs for less than 3 months. PBMC RNA served as the TCR library source. CDR3 regions were amplified by Arm-PCR using iRepertoire HTBI primers to build TCR beta libraries. TCRdb re-called the multiplex PCR reads with MiXCR, one entry per CDR3 protein. The sample contains roughly 440,000 distinct CDR3 sequences, roughly 15% of which appear only once. In addition, the sample was reused for a study of T cells in Graves' hyperthyroidism and ophthalmopathy.

The specimen comprised peripheral blood mononuclear cells (PBMCs), sampled at new diagnosis, from a patient treated with antithyroid drugs. The source of these receptors is a woman aged 18-30 years with Graves disease.

There are many counts of this clonotype. The rearrangement joins TRBV29-1 to TRBJ2-2, with 8 bases identical to TRBD1. The ends lost 7 bases at V and 1 base at J; junction bases unmatched: 5. Germline CDR1 SQVTM, CDR2 ANQGSEA. This CDR3 spans 14 amino acids. The CDR3 sequence is CSARTGMNTGELFF. For the CDR3, the DNA is TGCAGCGCCAGGACAGGGATGAACACCGGGGAGCTGTTTTTT.

This clonotype was seen repeatedly, ten times or more. The chain couples TRBV7-8 to TRBJ2-1, with 11 bases that match TRBD2. CDR1 SGHVS and CDR2 FQNEAQ come from the germline V gene. The J segment lost 5 bases and the V segment lost 0 bases, leaving 6 bases of the junction unmatched. The CDR3 is 17 residues long. The CDR3 loop is CASSLAPLAGGNNEQFF. The CDR3 DNA reads as TGTGCCAGCAGCTTAGCGCCCCTAGCGGGAGGAAACAATGAGCAGTTCTTC.

In this sample, this clonotype turned up many times. J is TRBJ2-5 and V is TRBV28; 15 bases fit TRBD2. CDR3 length: 16 amino acids. V shed 6 bases, J shed 5 bases, and the junction held 7 bases outside the gene matches. CDR1 MDHEN and CDR2 SYDVKM come from the germline V gene. The CDR3 protein is CASRNGTSGRKETQYF. The CDR3 DNA is TGTGCCAGCAGGAATGGGACTAGCGGGAGGAAGGAGACCCAGTACTTC.

This clonotype was detected ten times or more. The chain couples TRBV7-2 to TRBJ2-1; 13 nucleotides align to TRBD2. The CDR3 runs to 16 residues. After removal of 5 bases from V and 15 bases from J, the junction contained 16 bases not matched to a gene. The germline gives CDR1 SGHTA, CDR2 FQGNSA. The CDR3 nucleotides read TGTGCCAGCAGCGCGGGACTAGCGGGGACGGGGACCCGGGGGTTCTTC. It encodes CASSAGLAGTGTRGFF. Full variable domain (rest looked up from reference TRBV7-2 and TRBJ2-1): GAGVSQSPSNKVTEKGKDVELRCDPISGHTALYWYRQSLGQGLEFLIYFQGNSAPDKSGLPSDRFSAERTGGSVSTLTIQRTQQEDSAVYLCASSAGLAGTGTRGFFGPGTRLTVL.